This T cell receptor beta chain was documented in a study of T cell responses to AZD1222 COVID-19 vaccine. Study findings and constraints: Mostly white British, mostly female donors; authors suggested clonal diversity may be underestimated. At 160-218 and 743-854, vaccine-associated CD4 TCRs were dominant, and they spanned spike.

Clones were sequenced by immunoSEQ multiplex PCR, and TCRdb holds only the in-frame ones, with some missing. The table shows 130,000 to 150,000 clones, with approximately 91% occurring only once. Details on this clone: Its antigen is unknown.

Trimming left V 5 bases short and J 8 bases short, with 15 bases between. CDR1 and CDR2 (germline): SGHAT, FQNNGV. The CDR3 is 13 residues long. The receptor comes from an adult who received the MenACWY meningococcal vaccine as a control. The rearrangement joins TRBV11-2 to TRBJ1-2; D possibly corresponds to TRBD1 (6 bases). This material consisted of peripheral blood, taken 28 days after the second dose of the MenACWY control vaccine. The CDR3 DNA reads TGTGCCAGCAGCCAAACAGGGCGGAGAGGCTACACCTTC. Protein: CASSQTGRRGYTF.